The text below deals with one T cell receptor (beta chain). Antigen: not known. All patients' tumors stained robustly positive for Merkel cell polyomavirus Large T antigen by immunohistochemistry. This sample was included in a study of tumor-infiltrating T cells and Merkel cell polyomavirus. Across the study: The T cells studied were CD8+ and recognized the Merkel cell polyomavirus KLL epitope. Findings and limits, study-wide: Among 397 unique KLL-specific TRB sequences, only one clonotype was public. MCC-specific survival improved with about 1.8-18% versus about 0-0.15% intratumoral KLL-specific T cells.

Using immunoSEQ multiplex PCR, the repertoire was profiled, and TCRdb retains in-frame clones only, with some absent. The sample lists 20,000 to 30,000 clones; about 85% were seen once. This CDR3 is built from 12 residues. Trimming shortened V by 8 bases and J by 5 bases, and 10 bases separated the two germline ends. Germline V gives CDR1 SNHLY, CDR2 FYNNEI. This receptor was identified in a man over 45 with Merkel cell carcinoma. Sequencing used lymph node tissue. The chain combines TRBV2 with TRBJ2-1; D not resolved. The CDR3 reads CASEIANNEQFF. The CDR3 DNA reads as TGTGCCAGCGAGATCGCCAACAATGAGCAGTTCTTC.